The text below deals with one T cell receptor (beta chain). The antigen remains unidentified. This entry is derived from a study of blood T cells in healthy people across ages. Next came a second PCR, run for about 7 to 12 cycles, which used a sample-barcoded 5' primer along with a J-beta primer mix. A template-switch adaptor containing 12 random nucleotides labeled each cDNA molecule. MiXCR, run by TCRdb on the 5' RACE reads, gives a single entry per CDR3 protein. The sample carries around 1,100,000 distinct CDR3 sequences, roughly two fifths recorded once. Overall study findings and caveats: Naive CD4+ cells and diversity were both higher in long-lived donors than in aged donors. The unknown donor CMV status may have confounded expanded clonotype changes.

Trimming took off 6 bases at V and 4 bases at J, with 25 bases between the two ends. This CDR3 has 17 residues. Germline-derived CDR1 and CDR2 are SGHRS and YFSETQ. Isolation recovered at least 7 million PBMCs from every sample. The V gene is TRBV5-1, the J gene TRBJ1-2, with D maybe TRBD1 (6 bases). This sequence originates from a man younger than 30 in good health. Source material: blood. CDR3 in DNA: TGCGCCAGCACCCAGACAGGCTATACGAAGGGCCTCTATGGCTACACCTTC. This translates into CASTQTGYTKGLYGYTF.